These T cell receptor beta chains were read from a single sample in a study of T cell responses to AZD1222 COVID-19 vaccine. The protocol was immunoSEQ multiplex PCR, while the TCRdb copy is restricted to in-frame clones and leaves out a portion. This sample has about 140,000 clones; about 90% occur once, and the top ten carry roughly 2%. Here the sequenced sample was peripheral blood, taken on day 0 of AZD1222 vaccination. These receptors all come from an adult in good health. The CDR3 runs from the conserved cysteine through the conserved F or W. The order of the fields is V gene, D gene, J gene, CDR3 protein. D genes are given only for firm matches.

TRBV28	-	TRBJ1-2	CASSVAGMNYGYTF
TRBV14	-	TRBJ1-5	CASSHLMAGDNQPQHF
TRBV4-2	-	TRBJ2-1	CASSLEELYNEQFF
TRBV7-2	-	TRBJ1-2	CASSLVVGGLEYTF
TRBV2	-	TRBJ1-6	CASSRDKGSYNSPLHF
TRBV28	-	TRBJ2-1	CASSSPHRPGNEQFF
TRBV2	-	TRBJ1-6	CATAPGQNNSPLHF
TRBV19	-	TRBJ1-6	CATRLAGTRSNSPLHF
TRBV4-2	TRBD2	TRBJ2-7	CASSQGGGNEQYF
TRBV10-3	-	TRBJ1-2	CAISPLEGIGGYTF
TRBV5-1	-	TRBJ2-1	CASTPGNEQFF
TRBV2	-	TRBJ2-1	CASSGPDEQFF
TRBV28	-	TRBJ1-4	CASNPDRNEKLFF
TRBV6-4	-	TRBJ2-2	CASSSVRGLDTGELFF
TRBV6-2/TRBV6-3	-	TRBJ2-3	CASSYARSAQYF
TRBV2	TRBD1	TRBJ1-5	CASIATGGAGQPQHF
TRBV19	-	TRBJ1-4	CASSRTANEKLFF
TRBV9	-	TRBJ1-6	CASSVGNSPLHF
TRBV5-8	TRBD2	TRBJ2-1	CASSAGLVRMNEQFF
TRBV6-5	-	TRBJ1-3	CASSFGNTIYF
TRBV29-1	-	TRBJ1-3	CSVLVGKGLGNTIYF
TRBV27	-	TRBJ2-1	CASSSGIILHNEQFF
TRBV18	TRBD2	TRBJ2-1	CASSPLGTSGGTSYNEQFF
TRBV12-5	-	TRBJ1-2	CASGLSGGEHNGVLDGYTF
TRBV18	-	TRBJ1-4	CASSPKADSRAYGEKLFF
TRBV6-5	TRBD2	TRBJ2-4	CASSRTGGENIQYF
TRBV6-2/TRBV6-3	-	TRBJ1-2	CASSYDAVTRNYGYTF
TRBV5-4	-	TRBJ1-6	CASSLGGSKNSPLHF
TRBV7-2	TRBD1	TRBJ1-2	CASSPPWTGAGYTF
TRBV3-1/TRBV3-2	-	TRBJ1-1	CASSQNSYGTEAFF
TRBV9	TRBD1	TRBJ2-7	CASSVVGQSHEQYF
TRBV6-2/TRBV6-3	TRBD1	TRBJ1-1	CASSYSRQGPQNTEAFF
TRBV7-3	TRBD2	TRBJ2-5	CASSPGGLGETQYF
TRBV7-3	-	TRBJ1-1	CASKDPNTEAFF
TRBV3-1/TRBV3-2	TRBD1	TRBJ2-1	CASSPDRGSYNEQFF
TRBV5-1	TRBD1	TRBJ1-2	CASSSLWTGGDYGYTF
TRBV19	TRBD1	TRBJ1-4	CASRNLDRDNEKLFF
TRBV6-5	-	TRBJ1-2	CANPGGNYGYTF
TRBV5-5	TRBD1	TRBJ1-6	CASSLLSTGTNSPLHF
TRBV5-8	-	TRBJ1-3	CASSQGGGNTIYF
TRBV19	-	TRBJ1-1	CASRGWGNTEAFF
TRBV19	-	TRBJ1-3	CASGSGDAISGNTIYF
TRBV5-4	-	TRBJ1-3	CASSLEWGDGNTIYF
TRBV14	TRBD1	TRBJ2-1	CASSPGRDRQFF
TRBV30	-	TRBJ2-6	CAWDGGVSSGANVLTF